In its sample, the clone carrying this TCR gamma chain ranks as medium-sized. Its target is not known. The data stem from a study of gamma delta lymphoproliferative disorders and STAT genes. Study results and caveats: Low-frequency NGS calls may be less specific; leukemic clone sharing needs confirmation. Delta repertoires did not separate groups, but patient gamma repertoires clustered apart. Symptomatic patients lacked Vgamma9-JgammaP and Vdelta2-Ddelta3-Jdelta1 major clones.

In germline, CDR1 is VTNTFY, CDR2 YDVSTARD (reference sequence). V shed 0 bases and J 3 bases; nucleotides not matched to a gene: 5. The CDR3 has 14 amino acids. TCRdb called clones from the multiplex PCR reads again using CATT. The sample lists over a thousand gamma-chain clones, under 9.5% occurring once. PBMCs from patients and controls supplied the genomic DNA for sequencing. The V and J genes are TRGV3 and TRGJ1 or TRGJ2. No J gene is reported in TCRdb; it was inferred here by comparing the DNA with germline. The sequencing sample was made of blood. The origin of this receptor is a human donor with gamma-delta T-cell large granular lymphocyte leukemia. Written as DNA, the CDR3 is TGTGCCACCTGGGACAGGCCAACTTATTATAAGAAACTCTTT. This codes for CATWDRPTYYKKLF.